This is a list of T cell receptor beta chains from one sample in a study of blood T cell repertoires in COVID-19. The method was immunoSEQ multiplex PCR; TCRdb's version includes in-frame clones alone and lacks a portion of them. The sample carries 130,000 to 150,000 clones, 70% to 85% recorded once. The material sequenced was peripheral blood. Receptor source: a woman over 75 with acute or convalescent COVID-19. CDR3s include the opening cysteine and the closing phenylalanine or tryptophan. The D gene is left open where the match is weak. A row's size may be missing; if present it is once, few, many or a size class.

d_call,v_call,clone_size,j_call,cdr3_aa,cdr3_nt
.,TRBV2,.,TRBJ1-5,CASSELYSNQPQHF,TGTGCCAGCAGTGAACTATATAGCAATCAGCCCCAGCATTTT
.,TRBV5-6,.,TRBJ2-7,CASSSTGSYEQYF,TGTGCCAGCAGCTCCACAGGTTCCTACGAGCAGTACTTC
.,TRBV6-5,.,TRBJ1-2,CASSSTIQGAGYTF,TGTGCCAGCAGTTCAACCATACAGGGTGCTGGCTACACCTTC
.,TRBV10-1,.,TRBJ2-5,CASSESSNPPHF,TGCGCCAGCAGTGAGTCGAGTAACCCCCCCCACTTC
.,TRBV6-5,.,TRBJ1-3,CASGREYEGNTIYF,TGTGCCAGCGGGCGGGAGTACGAAGGAAACACCATATATTTT
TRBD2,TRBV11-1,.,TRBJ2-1,CASTPLGGVGYNEQFF,TGTGCCAGCACTCCGCTCGGGGGGGTCGGGTACAATGAGCAGTTCTTC
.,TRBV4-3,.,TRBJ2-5,CASSLQLGSQETQYF,TGCGCCAGCAGCCTTCAACTGGGCAGCCAAGAGACCCAGTACTTC
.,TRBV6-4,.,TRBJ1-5,CASGPYGQPQHF,TGTGCCAGCGGGCCTTACGGACAGCCCCAGCATTTT
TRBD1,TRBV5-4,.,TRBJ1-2,CASSPEDRTYGYTF,TGTGCCAGCAGCCCTGAGGACAGGACCTATGGCTACACCTTC
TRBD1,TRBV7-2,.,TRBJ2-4,CASSPRQGQNIQYF,TGTGCCAGCAGCCCCCGACAGGGTCAAAACATTCAGTACTTC
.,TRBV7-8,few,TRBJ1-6,CASSRPNSPLHF,TGTGCCAGCAGCCGACCGAATTCACCCCTCCACTTT
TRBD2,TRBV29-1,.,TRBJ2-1,CSVDLAGGPNEQFF,TGCAGCGTTGACCTAGCGGGGGGGCCAAATGAGCAGTTCTTC
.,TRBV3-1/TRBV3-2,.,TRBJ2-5,CASSQLRGLLGTQYF,TGTGCCAGCAGCCAACTGAGGGGACTCCTTGGGACCCAGTACTTC
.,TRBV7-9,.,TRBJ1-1,CASSDEQGHGTEAFF,TGTGCCAGCAGCGACGAGCAGGGGCATGGCACTGAAGCTTTCTTT
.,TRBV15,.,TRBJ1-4,CATSRGASREKLFF,TGTGCCACCAGCAGAGGGGCCAGCCGGGAAAAACTGTTTTTT
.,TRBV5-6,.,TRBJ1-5,CASSLSASNQPQHF,TGTGCCAGCAGCTTGAGCGCTAGCAATCAGCCCCAGCATTTT
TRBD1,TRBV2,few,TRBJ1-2,CASSSGQGLNYGYTF,TGTGCCAGCAGTTCTGGACAGGGGCTAAACTATGGCTACACCTTC
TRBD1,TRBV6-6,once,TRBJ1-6,CASISGTGAAYSPLHF,TGTGCCAGCATTTCCGGGACAGGGGCGGCCTATTCACCCCTCCACTTT
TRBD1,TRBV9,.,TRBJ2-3,CASSVGTGQGTDTQYF,TGTGCCAGCAGCGTAGGAACGGGACAGGGGACAGATACGCAGTATTTT
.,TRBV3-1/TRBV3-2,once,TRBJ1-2,CASSHHGEQGGYTF,TGTGCCAGCAGCCACCACGGGGAACAGGGCGGCTACACCTTC
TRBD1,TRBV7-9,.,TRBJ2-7,CASSFIGRGPYEQYF,TGTGCCAGCAGCTTTATCGGCAGGGGGCCGTACGAGCAGTACTTC
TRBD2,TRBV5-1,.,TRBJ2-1,CASSSPLSGTSGGSYNEQFF,TGCGCCAGCAGCTCCCCCCTCAGCGGGACTAGCGGGGGCTCCTACAATGAGCAGTTCTTC
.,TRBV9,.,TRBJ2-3,CASSVSQDTQYF,TGTGCCAGCAGCGTATCCCAAGATACGCAGTATTTT
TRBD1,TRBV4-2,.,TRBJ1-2,CASSQGDRGGDGYTF,TGTGCCAGCAGCCAAGGAGACAGGGGGGGAGATGGCTACACCTTC
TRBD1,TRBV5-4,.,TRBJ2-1,CASSTGQGQGNEQFF,TGTGCCAGCAGCACCGGACAGGGCCAAGGCAATGAGCAGTTCTTC
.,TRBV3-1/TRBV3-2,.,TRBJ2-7,CASSQNPLDSYEQYF,TGTGCCAGCAGCCAAAACCCGTTGGACAGCTACGAGCAGTACTTC
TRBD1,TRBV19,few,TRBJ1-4,CASRGQGATTNEKLFF,TGTGCCAGTAGGGGACAGGGGGCCACAACTAATGAAAAACTGTTTTTT
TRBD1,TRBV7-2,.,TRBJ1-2,CASLEGQGAFGYTF,TGTGCCAGCTTAGAGGGACAGGGGGCGTTTGGCTACACCTTC
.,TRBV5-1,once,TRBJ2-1,CASSLGGPYNEQFF,TGCGCCAGCAGCTTGGGAGGTCCCTACAATGAGCAGTTCTTC
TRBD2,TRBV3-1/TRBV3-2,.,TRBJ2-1,CASSQGRGLAGGRTYNEQFF,TGTGCCAGCAGCCAAGGACGGGGCCTAGCGGGGGGGCGAACCTACAATGAGCAGTTCTTC
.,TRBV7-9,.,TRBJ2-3,CASSLLANRRTDTQYF,TGTGCCAGCAGCTTACTGGCCAACAGACGGACAGATACGCAGTATTTT
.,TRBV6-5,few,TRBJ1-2,CASSLGRGGVGYTF,TGTGCCAGCAGCTTAGGCCGAGGAGGGGTTGGCTACACCTTC
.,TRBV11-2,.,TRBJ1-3,CASSPQASGNTIYF,TGTGCCAGCAGCCCACAGGCCTCTGGAAACACCATATATTTT
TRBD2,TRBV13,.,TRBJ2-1,CASSLGQSSGGLNEQFF,TGTGCCAGCAGCTTAGGCCAATCAAGCGGGGGACTGAATGAGCAGTTCTTC
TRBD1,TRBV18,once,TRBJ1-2,CASSPPDTGGRAGYTF,TGTGCCAGCTCACCACCGGATACAGGGGGCAGAGCTGGCTACACCTTC
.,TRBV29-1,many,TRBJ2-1,CSVGHSGISYNEQFF,TGCAGCGTTGGGCATAGCGGTATCTCCTACAATGAGCAGTTCTTC
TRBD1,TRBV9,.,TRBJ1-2,CASSAARGQGFVYTF,TGTGCCAGCAGCGCAGCCCGAGGACAGGGATTTGTCTACACCTTC
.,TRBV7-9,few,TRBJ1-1,CASSSRAAEAFF,TGTGCCAGCAGTTCCAGGGCCGCCGAAGCTTTCTTT
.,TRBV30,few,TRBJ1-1,CAWMGGRLITEAFF,TGTGCCTGGATGGGGGGGCGCTTGATCACTGAAGCTTTCTTT
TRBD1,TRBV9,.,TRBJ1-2,CASSVEDRGFLGYGYTF,TGTGCCAGCAGCGTCGAGGACAGGGGCTTTTTGGGCTACGGCTACACCTTC
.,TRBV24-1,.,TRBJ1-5,CATSDSDNTQPQHF,TGTGCCACCAGTGACAGTGACAATACCCAGCCCCAGCATTTT
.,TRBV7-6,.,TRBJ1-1,CASSLGGGMLSPEAFF,TGTGCCAGCAGCTTAGGAGGCGGGATGTTGAGCCCTGAAGCTTTCTTT
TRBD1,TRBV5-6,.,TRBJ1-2,CASSPIRDRRLYGYTF,TGTGCCAGCAGCCCGATCCGGGACAGGAGACTCTATGGCTACACCTTC
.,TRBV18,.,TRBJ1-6,CASSPARDSPLHF,TGTGCCAGCTCACCAGCCCGGGATTCACCCCTCCACTTT
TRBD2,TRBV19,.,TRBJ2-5,CASSKTSGSRETQYF,TGTGCCAGTAGTAAGACTAGCGGGAGCCGAGAGACCCAGTACTTC
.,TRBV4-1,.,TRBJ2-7,CASGSETYEQYF,TGCGCCAGCGGCAGCGAGACCTACGAGCAGTACTTC
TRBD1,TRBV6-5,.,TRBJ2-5,CASSHRDRGIETQYF,TGTGCCAGCAGTCACCGGGACAGGGGGATTGAGACCCAGTACTTC
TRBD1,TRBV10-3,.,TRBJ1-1,CAINDNRGRGTEAFF,TGTGCCATCAACGATAACAGGGGTCGAGGCACTGAAGCTTTCTTT
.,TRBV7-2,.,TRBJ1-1,CASSLVGAVRMNTEAFF,TGTGCCAGCAGCTTAGTTGGGGCTGTACGGATGAACACTGAAGCTTTCTTT
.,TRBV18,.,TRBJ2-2,CASSLRETGELFF,TGTGCCAGCTCCCTCAGGGAAACCGGGGAGCTGTTTTTT
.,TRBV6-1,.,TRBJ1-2,CASSENRVRGYTF,TGTGCCAGCAGTGAAAACAGGGTCCGGGGCTACACCTTC